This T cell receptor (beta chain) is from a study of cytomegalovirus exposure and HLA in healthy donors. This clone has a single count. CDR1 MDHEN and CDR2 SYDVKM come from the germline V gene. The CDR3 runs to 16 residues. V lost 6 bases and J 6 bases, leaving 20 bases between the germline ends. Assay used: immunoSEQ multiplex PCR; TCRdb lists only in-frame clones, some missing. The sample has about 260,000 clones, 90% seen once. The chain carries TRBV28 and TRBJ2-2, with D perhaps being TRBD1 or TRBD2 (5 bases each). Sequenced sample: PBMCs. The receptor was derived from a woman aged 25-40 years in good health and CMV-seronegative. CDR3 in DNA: TGTGCCAGCAGCACCGGGACCCTTATAGGGGCCGGGGAGCTGTTTTTT. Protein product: CASSTGTLIGAGELFF. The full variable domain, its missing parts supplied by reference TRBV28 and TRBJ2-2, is DVKVTQSSRYLVKRTGEKVFLECVQDMDHENMFWYRQDPGLGLRLIYFSYDVKMKEKGDIPEGYSVSREKKERFSLILESASTNQTSMYLCASSTGTLIGAGELFFGEGSRLTVL.